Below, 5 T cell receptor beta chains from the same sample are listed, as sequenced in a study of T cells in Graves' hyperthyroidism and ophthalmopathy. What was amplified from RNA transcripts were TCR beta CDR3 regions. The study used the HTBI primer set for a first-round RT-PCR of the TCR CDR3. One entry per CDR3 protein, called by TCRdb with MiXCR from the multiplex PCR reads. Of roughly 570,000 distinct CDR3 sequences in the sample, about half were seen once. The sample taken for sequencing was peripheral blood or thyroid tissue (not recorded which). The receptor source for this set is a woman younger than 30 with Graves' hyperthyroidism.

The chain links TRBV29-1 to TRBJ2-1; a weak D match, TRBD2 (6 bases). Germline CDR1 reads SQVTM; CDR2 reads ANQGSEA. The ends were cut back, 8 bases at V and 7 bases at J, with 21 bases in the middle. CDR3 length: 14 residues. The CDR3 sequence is CSTLAVPSGNEQFF. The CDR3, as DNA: TGCAGCACGTTAGCGGTTCCCTCTGGGAATGAGCAGTTCTTC.

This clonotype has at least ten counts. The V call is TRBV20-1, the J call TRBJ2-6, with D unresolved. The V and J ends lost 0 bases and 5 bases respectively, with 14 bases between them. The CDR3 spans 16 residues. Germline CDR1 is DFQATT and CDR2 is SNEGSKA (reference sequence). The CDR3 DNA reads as TGCAGTGCTAGAGATAGCCGAGATAGACGGGCCAACGTCCTGACTTTC. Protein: CSARDSRDRRANVLTF.

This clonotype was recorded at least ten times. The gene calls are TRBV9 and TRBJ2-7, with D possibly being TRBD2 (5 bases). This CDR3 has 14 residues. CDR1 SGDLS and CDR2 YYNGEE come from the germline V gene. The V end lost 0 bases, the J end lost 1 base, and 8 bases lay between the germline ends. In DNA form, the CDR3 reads TGTGCCAGCAGCGTAGGTGACTATTCCTACGAGCAGTACTTC. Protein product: CASSVGDYSYEQYF.

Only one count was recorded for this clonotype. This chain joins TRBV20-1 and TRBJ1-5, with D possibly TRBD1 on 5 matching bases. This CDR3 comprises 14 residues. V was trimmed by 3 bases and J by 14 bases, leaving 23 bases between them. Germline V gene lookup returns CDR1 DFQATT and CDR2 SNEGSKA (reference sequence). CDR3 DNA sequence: TGCAGTGCTAGTAGTGAAGGGACTAGCGGCTACGAGCATTTT. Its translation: CSASSEGTSGYEHF.

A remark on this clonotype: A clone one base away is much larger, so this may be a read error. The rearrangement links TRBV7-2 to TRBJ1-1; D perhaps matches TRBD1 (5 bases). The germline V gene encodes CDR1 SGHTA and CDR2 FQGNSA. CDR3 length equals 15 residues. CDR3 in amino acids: CASSFMGQLNAEAFF. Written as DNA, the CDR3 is TGTGCCAGCAGCTTTATGGGGCAGCTGAACGCTGAAGCTTTCTTT. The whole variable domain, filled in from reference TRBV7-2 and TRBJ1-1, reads GAGVSQSPSNKVTEKGKDVELRCDPISGHTALYWYRQSLGQGLEFLIYFQGNSAPDKSGLPSDRFSAERTGGSVSTLTIQRTQQEDSAVYLCASSFMGQLNAEAFFGQGTRLTVV.